The 18 T cell receptor beta chains given below trace back to one sample, sequenced in a study of shared clonotypes between healthy human individuals. The repertoire was sequenced with immunoSEQ multiplex PCR; TCRdb's copy has only in-frame clones and lacks some. The profile shows 2 million to 2.5 million clones, 93% of them singletons. Input material: naive CD4+ T cells from PBMCs. As to subset: CD45RA+ positively selected. These receptor sequences come from a man in his late teens or twenties in good health. Some clones in this sample may be carry-over from other donors' samples.

Only a few counts were recorded for this clone. Other DNA sequences in this sample translate to the same CDR3. The CDR3 sequence: CASSQQGYEQYF. The CDR3 DNA follows: TGTGCCAGCAGCCAACAGGGTTACGAGCAGTACTTC. V and J are TRBV7-2 and TRBJ2-7; D may be TRBD1 (6 bases). Germline V gene sequence: CDR1 SGHTA, CDR2 FQGNSA. V gave up 5 bases and J gave up 4 bases, with 9 bases separating them. The CDR3 has 12 residues.

The rearrangement uses TRBV28 and TRBJ2-1; 10 positions match TRBD2. V shed 6 bases, J shed 3 bases, and the junction held 5 bases outside the gene matches. Germline CDR1 and CDR2: MDHEN and SYDVKM. The CDR3 sequence is 15 residues long. The CDR3 DNA follows: TGTGCCAGCAGCTCCGGACTAGCGGTCTACAATGAGCAGTTCTTC. The encoded protein is CASSSGLAVYNEQFF. Full variable domain (remainder filled in from reference TRBV28 and TRBJ2-1): DVKVTQSSRYLVKRTGEKVFLECVQDMDHENMFWYRQDPGLGLRLIYFSYDVKMKEKGDIPEGYSVSREKKERFSLILESASTNQTSMYLCASSSGLAVYNEQFFGPGTRLTVL.

The chain joins TRBV5-1 to TRBJ2-7; 11 nucleotides match TRBD1. Germline V gene sequence: CDR1 SGHRS, CDR2 YFSETQ. The CDR3 totals 13 residues. Trimming removed 8 bases from V and 5 bases from J; junction bases left unmatched: 6. This chain's CDR3 is CASHLGQGDEQYF. The CDR3 DNA reads TGCGCCAGTCACCTGGGACAGGGGGACGAGCAGTACTTC.

The chain employs TRBV27 and TRBJ1-1, with a possible D match to TRBD1 (6 bases). Germline CDR1 reads MNHEY; CDR2 reads SMNVEV (reference sequence). V shed 3 bases and J shed 0 bases, with 14 bases lying between them. This CDR3 is built from 16 residues. CDR3 coding DNA: TGTGCCAGCAGTTTCCGGGCCAGGGGTTTGAACACTGAAGCTTTCTTT. Translation gives CASSFRARGLNTEAFF.

The chain couples TRBV14 to TRBJ2-1; TRBD2 aligns across 8 bases. With V trimmed by 1 base and J by 0 bases, 2 bases remained unmatched. This CDR3 has 16 amino acids. From germline, CDR1 is SGHDN and CDR2 FVKESK. The CDR3 spells CASSQVAGGSYNEQFF. CDR3 DNA sequence: TGTGCCAGCAGCCAAGTGGCGGGAGGCTCCTACAATGAGCAGTTCTTC.

Concerning this clone itself: This sample also contains other DNA sequences that code for the same CDR3. The chain combines TRBV14 with TRBJ1-2; 7 bases are a match to TRBD1. In germline, CDR1 is SGHDN, CDR2 FVKESK. Trimming removed 4 bases from V and 5 bases from J; junction bases left unmatched: 1. There are 12 residues in the CDR3. CDR3 in amino acids: CASSPTGYGYTF. CDR3 sequence (DNA): TGTGCCAGCAGCCCGACAGGGTATGGCTACACCTTC.

In the case of this clone: At one end, the junction sequence differs from germline, possibly due to a read error. The chain uses TRBV6-1 and TRBJ1-5; a possible D gene is TRBD1 (6 bases). CDR3 length: 15 residues. Germline CDR1 reads MNHNS; CDR2 reads SASEGT. The DNA of the CDR3 is TGTGCCAGCAGTGAAAACACAGGGATAAATCAACCCCAGCATTTT. Translation: CASSENTGINQPQHF.

This clone was seen once. The rearrangement joins TRBV6-6 to TRBJ1-5; D possibly corresponds to TRBD1 (6 bases). Per the germline V gene, CDR1 is MNHNY and CDR2 is SVGAGI (reference sequence). V shed 2 bases and J shed 6 bases, with 11 bases lying between them. The CDR3 is 14 residues long. CDR3 region: CASSYEGGVQPQHF. The CDR3 nucleotides read TGTGCCAGCAGTTACGAGGGGGGCGTTCAGCCCCAGCATTTT.

The chain carries TRBV18 and TRBJ1-1; D is undetermined. The CDR3 has 14 residues. Per germline, CDR1 KGHSH and CDR2 LQKENI. The ends were cut back, 0 bases at V and 5 bases at J, with 10 bases in the middle. CDR3 in amino acids: CASSPPEGRTEAFF. In DNA, the CDR3 is TGTGCCAGCTCACCACCGGAGGGCAGGACTGAAGCTTTCTTT.

The chain couples TRBV28 to TRBJ2-1, with TRBD2 as a possible D gene (6 bases). The germline gives CDR1 MDHEN, CDR2 SYDVKM. V was trimmed by 0 bases and J by 8 bases, leaving 8 bases between them. The CDR3 is made up of 13 amino acids. The CDR3, as DNA: TGTGCCAGCAGTTTATGGGGCGGGGATGAGCAGTTCTTC. It yields the protein CASSLWGGDEQFF.

This rearrangement joins TRBV5-1 to TRBJ2-3, with TRBD2 matching 11 bases. The trim removed 6 bases at V and 6 bases at J, leaving 6 bases unmatched. CDR3 length: 14 residues. Germline CDR1 reads SGHRS; CDR2 reads YFSETQ. CDR3 amino acids: CASTPTSGMDTQYF. CDR3 bases: TGCGCCAGCACCCCGACTAGCGGGATGGATACGCAGTATTTT.

The V and J genes are TRBV10-1 and TRBJ2-5; 10 nucleotides line up with TRBD1. The CDR3 has 14 residues. Germline assignment: CDR1 WNHNN and CDR2 SYGVQD (reference sequence). With V trimmed by 3 bases and J by 5 bases, 3 bases remained unmatched. CDR3 nucleotides: TGCGCCAGCAGTGAACGGGGACAGGGGGAGACCCAGTACTTC. Protein product: CASSERGQGETQYF.

The chain is built from TRBV5-6 and TRBJ1-5; weak D call: TRBD1 (6 bases). The CDR3 is made up of 13 amino acids. Germline loops: CDR1 SGHDT, CDR2 YYEEEE. Trimming stripped 5 bases from V and 6 bases from J, with 12 bases between. The CDR3 DNA is TGTGCCAGCAGTAGGGGGGATCGTCAGCCCCAGCATTTT. Its translation is CASSRGDRQPQHF.

The chain joins TRBV5-1 to TRBJ2-1, with D uncertain. Germline lookup yields CDR1 SGHRS and CDR2 YFSETQ. The CDR3 runs 12 residues. V was trimmed by 4 bases and J by 8 bases, leaving 10 bases between them. This chain's CDR3 is CASSIDGYEQFF. Here the CDR3 DNA reads TGCGCCAGCAGCATAGACGGGTATGAGCAGTTCTTC. Supplemented by reference TRBV5-1 and TRBJ2-1, the full variable domain reads KAGVTQTPRYLIKTRGQQVTLSCSPISGHRSVSWYQQTPGQGLQFLFEYFSETQRNKGNFPGRFSGRQFSNSRSEMNVSTLELGDSALYLCASSIDGYEQFFGPGTRLTVL.

This chain joins TRBV27 and TRBJ2-6, with 7 nucleotides matching TRBD2. The CDR3 is 16 residues long. Germline V CDR1 and CDR2: MNHEY, SMNVEV (reference sequence). After removal of 8 bases from V and 2 bases from J, the junction contained 9 bases not matched to a gene. The CDR3 loop is CASGEWEGPGANVLTF. In nucleotides, the CDR3 is TGTGCCAGCGGAGAATGGGAGGGCCCTGGGGCCAACGTCCTGACTTTC.

The J gene is TRBJ1-1, the V gene TRBV2; D ambiguous. The CDR3 is 13 residues long. Looked up from germline, CDR1 is SNHLY and CDR2 is FYNNEI. Trimming shortened V by 4 bases and J by 3 bases, and 9 bases separated the two germline ends. CDR3 loop: CASSANGYTEAFF. Written as DNA, the CDR3 is TGTGCCAGCAGTGCAAACGGTTACACTGAAGCTTTCTTT.

The rearrangement joins TRBV5-5 to TRBJ1-3; D gene unclear. Per germline, CDR1 SGHKS and CDR2 YYEKEE (reference sequence). This CDR3 has 15 amino acids. V lost 2 bases and J 0 bases, leaving 9 bases between the germline ends. In nucleotides, the CDR3 is TGTGCCAGCAGCTTAGGGCAGCGCTCTGGAAACACCATATATTTT. Encoded protein: CASSLGQRSGNTIYF.

This chain links TRBV6-5 with TRBJ2-7, with D tentatively TRBD1 or TRBD2 (6 bases each). This CDR3 is 15 amino acids long. CDR1 MNHEY and CDR2 SVGAGI come from the germline V gene. The ends were cut back, 2 bases at V and 7 bases at J, with 18 bases in the middle. The CDR3 DNA reads as TGTGCCAGCAGTTACAACCGGGGGCCCGGAGCGGAGCAGTACTTC. It specifies CASSYNRGPGAEQYF.